These 21 T cell receptor beta chains were all obtained from the same sample, sequenced in a study of CD4 T cells in relation to SARS-CoV-2 and coronaviruses. Here immunoSEQ multiplex PCR was the method, and the copy in TCRdb shows in-frame clones only, minus some. The sample has roughly 57,000 clones, 70% to 90% seen once. CD4+ T cells from unexposed donors were obtained before the COVID-19 pandemic (2011-2018). The sample comprised memory CD4+ T cells from PBMCs. Every receptor here comes from a human donor in good health.

Only a few counts were recorded for this clone. CDR3 sequence: CASRGTGFNQPQHF. The CDR3 DNA follows: TGTGCCAGTAGGGGGACAGGCTTCAATCAGCCCCAGCATTTT. This chain joins TRBV19 and TRBJ1-5; 8 bases agree with TRBD1. Germline V gene sequence: CDR1 LNHDA, CDR2 SQIVND (reference sequence). This CDR3 has 14 amino acids. The J segment lost 3 bases and the V segment lost 6 bases, leaving 4 bases of the junction unmatched.

The V gene is TRBV5-1, the J gene TRBJ1-4, with a weak D call TRBD1 (6 bases). V lost 5 bases, J lost 7 bases, and 15 bases lay in between. There are 14 residues in the CDR3. The germline CDR1 and CDR2 sequences are SGHRS and YFSETQ. The CDR3 nucleotides are TGCGCCAGCAGTTTAGCCCAGGACAGTGAAAAACTGTTTTTT. This encodes CASSLAQDSEKLFF.

The rearrangement uses TRBV5-1 and TRBJ2-5; tentative D call: TRBD1 (6 bases). Per germline, CDR1 SGHRS and CDR2 YFSETQ. V lost 4 bases and J 2 bases, leaving 18 bases between the germline ends. This CDR3 has 16 amino acids. This CDR3 is CASSLDTGLGQETQYF. The CDR3 nucleotides are TGCGCCAGCAGCCTGGATACAGGGCTTGGGCAAGAGACCCAGTACTTC.

The J gene is TRBJ2-7, the V gene TRBV29-1; no clear D gene. The CDR3 is 13 amino acids. Germline values: CDR1 SQVTM, CDR2 ANQGSEA. V was pared by 7 bases and J by 0 bases, with 13 bases between. As DNA, the CDR3 is TGCAGCGCTTCAGCTTTAAACTCCTACGAGCAGTACTTC. Translating it yields CSASALNSYEQYF.

This chain joins TRBV28 and TRBJ1-5; 7 bases are shared with TRBD1. Germline values: CDR1 MDHEN, CDR2 SYDVKM. The junction had 13 bases not matched to a gene; V was cut back by 7 bases and J by 7 bases. CDR3 length: 15 amino acids. The CDR3 nucleotides read TGTGCCAGCAATTCTTACTTTACAGGGGTGCAGCCCCAGCATTTT. Protein sequence: CASNSYFTGVQPQHF.

This clone has just a few counts. The V call is TRBV19, the J call TRBJ1-5, with TRBD1 matching over 9 bases. Trimming cost V 6 bases and J 3 bases; bases outside gene matches: 6. The CDR3 is 15 amino acids. Germline V gene data show CDR1 as LNHDA and CDR2 as SQIVND (reference sequence). DNA for the CDR3: TGTGCCAGTAGGTCCGGGACAGGGATCAATCAGCCCCAGCATTTT. Protein sequence: CASRSGTGINQPQHF.

J is TRBJ1-2 and V is TRBV28; the D gene is possibly TRBD1 (5 bases). V was shortened by 2 bases and J by 2 bases, with 6 bases between the two germline ends. Germline V gene sequence: CDR1 MDHEN, CDR2 SYDVKM. This CDR3 is built from 13 residues. The CDR3 sequence is CASSLRQNYGYTF. In nucleotides, the CDR3 is TGTGCCAGCAGTTTACGACAGAACTATGGCTACACCTTC.

The chain couples TRBV7-3 to TRBJ2-7, with TRBD2 matching 10 bases. The CDR3 is 14 amino acids. V gave up 4 bases and J gave up 1 base; unmatched junction bases: 1. Germline V gene lookup returns CDR1 SGHTA and CDR2 FQGTGA. The CDR3 DNA sequence: TGTGCCAGCAGCTGGACTAGCGGATCCTACGAGCAGTACTTC. Translating gives CASSWTSGSYEQYF.

The chain uses TRBV18 and TRBJ1-1; perhaps TRBD1 as D (5 bases). This CDR3 region has 15 residues. Trimming stripped 5 bases from V and 3 bases from J, with 16 bases between. Germline lookup yields CDR1 KGHSH and CDR2 LQKENI. CDR3 nucleotides: TGTGCCAGCTCATTCGGGTGGGGGAGTGACACTGAAGCTTTCTTT. It translates to CASSFGWGSDTEAFF.

The chain uses TRBV11-3 and TRBJ2-3; possible D gene TRBD2, 6 bases. The germline CDR1 and CDR2 sequences are SGHNT and YENEEA. The CDR3 sequence is 14 residues long. Trimming stripped 5 bases from V and 3 bases from J, with 12 bases between. For the CDR3, the DNA is TGTGCCAGCAGCCGTACTAGCAGGACAGATACGCAGTATTTT. This codes for CASSRTSRTDTQYF.

The V gene is TRBV20-1, the J gene TRBJ1-1; D is possibly TRBD1 (6 bases). The germline V and J ends were trimmed by 3 bases and 3 bases, with 20 bases remaining between them. The germline gives CDR1 DFQATT, CDR2 SNEGSKA (reference sequence). The CDR3 is made up of 16 amino acids. CDR3: CSASGGASNLDTEAFF. DNA of the CDR3: TGCAGTGCTAGTGGGGGGGCCTCGAACCTGGACACTGAAGCTTTCTTT.

The genes are TRBV29-1 and TRBJ2-7; no reliable D call. The V end lost 4 bases, the J end lost 3 bases, and 4 bases lay between the germline ends. Germline V lookup: CDR1 SQVTM, CDR2 ANQGSEA. CDR3 length: 10 amino acids. Written as DNA, the CDR3 is TGCAGCGTTGCCGACTACGAGCAGTACTTC. Translated: CSVADYEQYF.

This clone appeared a single time. The chain uses TRBV28 and TRBJ1-1, with D perhaps matching TRBD1 (5 bases). V was cut by 7 bases and J by 4 bases, with 16 bases left in between. The CDR3 totals 14 residues. Germline lookup yields CDR1 MDHEN and CDR2 SYDVKM. The CDR3 bases are TGTGCCAGCAACACAAGGGGTCGGAGCACTGAAGCTTTCTTT. Residues: CASNTRGRSTEAFF.

The gene calls are TRBV5-1 and TRBJ1-3; maybe TRBD1 (5 bases). In germline, CDR1 is SGHRS, CDR2 YFSETQ. V lost 4 bases and J 2 bases, leaving 16 bases between the germline ends. The CDR3 length is 16 residues. CDR3 coding DNA: TGCGCCAGCAGCCTCCGGGACGACCTTGCTGGAAACACCATATATTTT. Its translation is CASSLRDDLAGNTIYF. The full variable domain, completed using reference TRBV5-1 and TRBJ1-3, is KAGVTQTPRYLIKTRGQQVTLSCSPISGHRSVSWYQQTPGQGLQFLFEYFSETQRNKGNFPGRFSGRQFSNSRSEMNVSTLELGDSALYLCASSLRDDLAGNTIYFGEGSWLTVV.

This clone was picked up one time. The chain joins TRBV27 to TRBJ1-5; no firm D call. CDR1 and CDR2 (germline): MNHEY, SMNVEV (reference sequence). The CDR3 totals 14 residues. The germline V and J ends were trimmed by 5 bases and 6 bases, with 14 bases remaining between them. The DNA for the CDR3 is TGTGCCAGCAGTCCAGACGGACGGGGTCAGCCCCAGCATTTT. Translation: CASSPDGRGQPQHF.

This sequence joins TRBV11-2 and TRBJ2-7; 7 bases align to TRBD2. In germline, CDR1 is SGHAT, CDR2 FQNNGV. Losses at the gene ends were 6 bases for V and 6 bases for J; bases not matched to a gene: 14. This CDR3 contains 15 residues. CDR3 in amino acids: CASRENRDYPLEQYF. CDR3 sequence (DNA): TGTGCCAGCAGAGAAAACCGGGACTACCCCCTCGAGCAGTACTTC.

The chain has TRBV12-3 or TRBV12-4 and TRBJ2-1; 8 bases agree with TRBD2. Trimming took 2 bases from V and 7 from J; bases not matched to a gene: 1. This CDR3 region has 13 residues. The CDR3 nucleotides read TGTGCCAGCAGTTTACGACTAGCGAATGAGCAGTTCTTC. Amino acid sequence: CASSLRLANEQFF.

The chain employs TRBV7-9 and TRBJ1-2; TRBD1 agrees at 11 bases. Trimming removed 3 bases from V and 7 bases from J; junction bases left unmatched: 10. Germline V lookup: CDR1 SEHNR, CDR2 FQNEAQ (reference sequence). This CDR3 region has 16 residues. In nucleotides, the CDR3 is TGTGCCAGCAGCTTGGGTAGGACAGGGGGCCCAGGTGGCTACACCTTC. This translates into CASSLGRTGGPGGYTF.

The chain has TRBV6-5 and TRBJ2-5; D ambiguous. CDR3 size: 16 residues. V lost 0 bases to trimming and J lost 1 base, with 12 bases between them. Germline loops: CDR1 MNHEY, CDR2 SVGAGI. The CDR3 nucleotides are TGTGCCAGCAGTTACTCGGGAAGGCTACCCCAAGAGACCCAGTACTTC. Translated: CASSYSGRLPQETQYF.

V gene TRBV21-1 combines with J gene TRBJ2-1; TRBD2 is the table's D call, not checked against the DNA. TRBV21-1 is marked as a pseudogene. The CDR3 is 18 amino acids. This CDR3 reads CASSKASLAGVSYNEQFF. In DNA, the CDR3 is TGTGCCAGCAGCAAAGCATCACTAGCGGGAGTTTCCTACAATGAGCAGTTCTTC.

V and J are TRBV25-1 and TRBJ1-6, with 10 nucleotides matching TRBD1. The CDR3 is 14 amino acids. Trimming took 4 bases from V and 7 from J; bases not matched to a gene: 1. Germline loops: CDR1 MGHDK, CDR2 SYGVNS. CDR3 residues: CASSAGQGNSPLHF. DNA for the CDR3: TGTGCCAGCAGTGCGGGACAGGGGAATTCACCCCTCCACTTT.